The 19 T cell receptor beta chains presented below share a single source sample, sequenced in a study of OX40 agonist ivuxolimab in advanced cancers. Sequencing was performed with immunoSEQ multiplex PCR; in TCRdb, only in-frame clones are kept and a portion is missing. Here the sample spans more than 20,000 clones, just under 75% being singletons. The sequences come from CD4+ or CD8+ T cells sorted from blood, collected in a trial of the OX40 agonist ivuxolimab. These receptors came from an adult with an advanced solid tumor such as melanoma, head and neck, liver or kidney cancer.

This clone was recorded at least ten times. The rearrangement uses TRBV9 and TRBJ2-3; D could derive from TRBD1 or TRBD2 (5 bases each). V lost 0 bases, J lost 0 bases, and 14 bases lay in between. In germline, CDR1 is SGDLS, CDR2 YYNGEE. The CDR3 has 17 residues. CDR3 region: CASSVDAGRTSTDTQYF. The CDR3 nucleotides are TGTGCCAGCAGCGTAGACGCAGGGCGGACTAGCACAGATACGCAGTATTTT.

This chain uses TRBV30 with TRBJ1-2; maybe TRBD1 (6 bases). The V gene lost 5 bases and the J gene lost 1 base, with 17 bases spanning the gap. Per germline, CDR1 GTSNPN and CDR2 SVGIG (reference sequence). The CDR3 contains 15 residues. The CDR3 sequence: CAWYYGTHFNYGYTF. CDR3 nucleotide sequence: TGTGCCTGGTACTACGGGACACATTTTAACTATGGCTACACCTTC.

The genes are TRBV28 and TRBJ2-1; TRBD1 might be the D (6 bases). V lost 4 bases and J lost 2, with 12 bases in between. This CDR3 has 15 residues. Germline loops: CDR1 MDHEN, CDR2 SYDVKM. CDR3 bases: TGTGCCAGCAGTTCACTTGGACAGACCTACAATGAGCAGTTCTTC. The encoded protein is CASSSLGQTYNEQFF.

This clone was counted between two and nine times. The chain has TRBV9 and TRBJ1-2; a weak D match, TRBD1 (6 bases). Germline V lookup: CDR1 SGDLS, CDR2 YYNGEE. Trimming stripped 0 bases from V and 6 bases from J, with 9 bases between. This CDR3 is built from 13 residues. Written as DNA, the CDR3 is TGTGCCAGCAGCGTAGACAGGGTGGATGGCTACACCTTC. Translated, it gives CASSVDRVDGYTF.

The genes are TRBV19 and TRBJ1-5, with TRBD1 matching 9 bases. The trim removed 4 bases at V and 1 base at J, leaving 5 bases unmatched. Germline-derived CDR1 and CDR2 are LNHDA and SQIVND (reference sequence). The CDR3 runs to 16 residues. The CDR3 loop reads CASSKGQGTSNQPQHF. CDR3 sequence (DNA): TGTGCCAGTAGTAAGGGACAGGGCACAAGCAATCAGCCCCAGCATTTT.

CDR3 loop: CASRNPRGPWETQYF. The CDR3 DNA sequence: TGTGCCAGCAGGAACCCGAGGGGACCGTGGGAGACCCAGTACTTC. The chain couples TRBV28 to TRBJ2-5, with D perhaps assigned TRBD1 or TRBD2 (5 bases each). The V end lost 6 bases, the J end lost 5 bases, and 19 bases lay between the germline ends. CDR3 length: 15 residues. The germline V gene has CDR1 MDHEN and CDR2 SYDVKM.

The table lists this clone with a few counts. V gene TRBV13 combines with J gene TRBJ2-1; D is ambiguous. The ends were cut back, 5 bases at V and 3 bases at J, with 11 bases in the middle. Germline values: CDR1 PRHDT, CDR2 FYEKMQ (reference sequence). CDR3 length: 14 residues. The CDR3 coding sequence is TGTGCCAGCAGCCCTCGTGGCAGCTACAATGAGCAGTTCTTC. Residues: CASSPRGSYNEQFF.

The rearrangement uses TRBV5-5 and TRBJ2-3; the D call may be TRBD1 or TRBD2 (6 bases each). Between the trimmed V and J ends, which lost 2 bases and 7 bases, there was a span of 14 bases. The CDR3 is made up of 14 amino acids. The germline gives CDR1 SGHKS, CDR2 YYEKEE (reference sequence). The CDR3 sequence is CASSFFGGQNTQYF. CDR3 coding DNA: TGTGCCAGCAGCTTTTTTGGGGGGCAAAATACGCAGTATTTT.

For the CDR3, the DNA is TGCACCAGCAGCCAAGACAATTTGGGAACTAGCGGGGGGCGGTACAATGAGCAGTTCTTC. Protein: CTSSQDNLGTSGGRYNEQFF. The V call is TRBV1, the J call TRBJ2-1; the D call TRBD2 from the table was never checked on the DNA. TRBV1 is classified as a pseudogene. This CDR3 is built from 20 residues.

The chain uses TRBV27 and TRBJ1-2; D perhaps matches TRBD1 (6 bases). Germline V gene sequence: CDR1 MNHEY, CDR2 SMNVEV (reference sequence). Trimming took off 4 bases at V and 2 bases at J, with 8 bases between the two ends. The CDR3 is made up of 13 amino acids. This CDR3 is CASSWTVNYGYTF. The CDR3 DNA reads TGTGCCAGCAGTTGGACAGTGAACTATGGCTACACCTTC.

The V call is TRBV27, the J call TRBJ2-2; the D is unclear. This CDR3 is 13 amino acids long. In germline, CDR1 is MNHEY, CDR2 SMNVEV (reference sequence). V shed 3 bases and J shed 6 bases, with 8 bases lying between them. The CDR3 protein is CASSFNPPGELFF. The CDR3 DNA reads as TGTGCCAGCAGTTTTAATCCCCCCGGGGAGCTGTTTTTT.

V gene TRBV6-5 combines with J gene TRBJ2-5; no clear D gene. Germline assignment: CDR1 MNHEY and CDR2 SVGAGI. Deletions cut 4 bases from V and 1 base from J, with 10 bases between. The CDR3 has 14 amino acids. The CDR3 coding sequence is TGTGCCAGCAGTTCCGGATGGACCCAAGAGACCCAGTACTTC. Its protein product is CASSSGWTQETQYF.

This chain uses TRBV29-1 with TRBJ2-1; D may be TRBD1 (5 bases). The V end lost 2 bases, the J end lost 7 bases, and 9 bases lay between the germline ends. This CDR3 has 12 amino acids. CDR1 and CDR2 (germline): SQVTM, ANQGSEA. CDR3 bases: TGCAGCGTTGAAAGGGGCCGGAATGAGCAGTTCTTC. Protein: CSVERGRNEQFF.

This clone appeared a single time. CDR3 bases: TGTGCCATGAAAGGGATGGGTGAAGCTTTCTTT. This gives the protein CAMKGMGEAFF. This chain connects TRBV30 to TRBJ1-1; D ambiguous. V gave up 8 bases and J gave up 7 bases, with 14 bases separating them. This CDR3 has 11 amino acids. The germline gives CDR1 GTSNPN, CDR2 SVGIG (reference sequence).

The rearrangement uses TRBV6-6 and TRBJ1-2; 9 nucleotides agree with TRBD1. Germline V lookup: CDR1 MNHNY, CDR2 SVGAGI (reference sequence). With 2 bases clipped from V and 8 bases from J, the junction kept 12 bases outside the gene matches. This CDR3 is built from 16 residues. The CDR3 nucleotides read TGTGCCAGCAGTTACGGTCGAATGGGACAGGGTGACGGCTACACCTTC. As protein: CASSYGRMGQGDGYTF.

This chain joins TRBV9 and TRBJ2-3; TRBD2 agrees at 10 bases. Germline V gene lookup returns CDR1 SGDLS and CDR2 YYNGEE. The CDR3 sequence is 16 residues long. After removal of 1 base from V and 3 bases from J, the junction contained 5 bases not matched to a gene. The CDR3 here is CASSVTSGGATDTQYF. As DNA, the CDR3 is TGTGCCAGCAGCGTAACCAGCGGGGGGGCTACAGATACGCAGTATTTT.

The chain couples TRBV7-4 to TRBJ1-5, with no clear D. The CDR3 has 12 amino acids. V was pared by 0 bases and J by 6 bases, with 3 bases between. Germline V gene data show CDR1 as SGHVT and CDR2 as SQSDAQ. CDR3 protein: CASSLAPQPQHF. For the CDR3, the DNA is TGTGCCAGCAGCTTAGCGCCTCAGCCCCAGCATTTT.

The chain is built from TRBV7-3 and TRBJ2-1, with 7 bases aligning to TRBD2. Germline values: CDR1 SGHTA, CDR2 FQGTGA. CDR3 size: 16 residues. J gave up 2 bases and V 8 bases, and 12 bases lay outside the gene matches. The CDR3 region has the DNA TGTGCCAGCCACCTCTGGGCCGGGACTACCTACAATGAGCAGTTCTTC. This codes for CASHLWAGTTYNEQFF.

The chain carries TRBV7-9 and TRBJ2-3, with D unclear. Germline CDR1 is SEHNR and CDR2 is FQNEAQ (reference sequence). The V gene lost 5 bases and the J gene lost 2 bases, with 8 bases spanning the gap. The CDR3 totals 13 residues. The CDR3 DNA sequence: TGTGCCAGCAGCGGCGGTAACACAGATACGCAGTATTTT. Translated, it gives CASSGGNTDTQYF.